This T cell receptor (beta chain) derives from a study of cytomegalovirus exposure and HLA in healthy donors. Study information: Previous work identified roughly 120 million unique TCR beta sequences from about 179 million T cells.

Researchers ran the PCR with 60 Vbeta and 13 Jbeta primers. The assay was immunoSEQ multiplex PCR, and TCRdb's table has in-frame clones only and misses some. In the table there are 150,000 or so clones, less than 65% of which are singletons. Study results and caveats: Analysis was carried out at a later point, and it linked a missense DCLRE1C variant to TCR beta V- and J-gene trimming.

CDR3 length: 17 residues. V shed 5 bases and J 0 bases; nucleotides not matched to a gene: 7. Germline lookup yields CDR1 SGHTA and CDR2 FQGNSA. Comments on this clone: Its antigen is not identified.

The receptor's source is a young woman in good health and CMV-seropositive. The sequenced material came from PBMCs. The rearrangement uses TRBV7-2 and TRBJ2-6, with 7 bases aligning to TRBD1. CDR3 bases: TGTGCCAGCAGCAGACAGGGAGAAAGCTCTGGGGCCAACGTCCTGACTTTC. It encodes CASSRQGESSGANVLTF.